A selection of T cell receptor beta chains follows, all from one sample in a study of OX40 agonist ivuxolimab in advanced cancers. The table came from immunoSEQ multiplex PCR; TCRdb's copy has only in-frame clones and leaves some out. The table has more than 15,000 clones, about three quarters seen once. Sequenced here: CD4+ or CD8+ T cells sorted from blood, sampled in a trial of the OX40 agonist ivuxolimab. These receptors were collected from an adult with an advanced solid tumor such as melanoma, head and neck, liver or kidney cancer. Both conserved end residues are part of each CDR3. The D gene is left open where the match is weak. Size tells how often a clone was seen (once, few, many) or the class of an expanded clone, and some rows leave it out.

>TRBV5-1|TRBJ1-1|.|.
CASTLNAEAFF
TGCGCCAGCACCCTAAACGCTGAAGCTTTCTTT
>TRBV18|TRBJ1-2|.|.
CASSKRTDFYGYTF
TGTGCCAGCTCAAAGAGGACGGATTTCTATGGCTACACCTTC
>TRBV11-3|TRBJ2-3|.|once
CASSSGTSADTQYF
TGTGCCAGCAGCTCTGGGACCTCGGCAGATACGCAGTATTTT
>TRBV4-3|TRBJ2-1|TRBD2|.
CASSQEADTSGGWSEQFF
TGCGCCAGCAGCCAAGAAGCTGACACTAGCGGGGGGTGGAGTGAGCAGTTCTTC
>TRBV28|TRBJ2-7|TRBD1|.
CASSILGTGWTYEQYF
TGTGCCAGCAGTATACTGGGGACAGGGTGGACCTACGAGCAGTACTTC
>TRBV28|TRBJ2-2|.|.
CASSLRQNTGELFF
TGTGCCAGCAGTTTAAGACAGAACACCGGGGAGCTGTTTTTT
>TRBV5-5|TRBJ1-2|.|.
CASSLFDGNNYGYTF
TGTGCCAGCAGCTTGTTCGACGGAAATAACTATGGCTACACCTTC
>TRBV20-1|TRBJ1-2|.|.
CSALLVGYTF
TGCAGTGCCCTATTGGTCGGCTACACCTTC
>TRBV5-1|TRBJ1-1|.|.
CASSLQGATEAFF
TGCGCCAGCAGCCTGCAAGGGGCCACTGAAGCTTTCTTT
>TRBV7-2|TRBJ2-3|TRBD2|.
CASSPLVPSGRVTDTQYF
TGTGCCAGCAGCCCCCTAGTCCCGAGCGGGAGAGTGACAGATACGCAGTATTTT
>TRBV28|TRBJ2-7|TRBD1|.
CASRRPGTGPEQYF
TGTGCCAGCAGGAGACCCGGGACAGGGCCCGAGCAGTACTTC
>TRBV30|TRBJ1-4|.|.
CAWSPSGQGYEKLFF
TGTGCCTGGAGCCCCTCGGGGCAGGGGTATGAAAAACTGTTTTTT
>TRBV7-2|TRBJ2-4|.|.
CASSPQLGGSENIQYF
TGTGCCAGCAGCCCTCAGCTAGGCGGTAGTGAGAACATTCAGTACTTC
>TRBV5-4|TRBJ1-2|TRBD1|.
CASSPKGTGVNGYTF
TGTGCCAGCAGCCCCAAGGGGACAGGGGTCAATGGCTACACCTTC
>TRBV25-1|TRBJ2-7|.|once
CASSEVLGGYEQYF
TGTGCCAGCAGTGAGGTACTTGGAGGCTACGAGCAGTACTTC
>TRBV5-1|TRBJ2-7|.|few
CASSPWDFYEQYF
TGCGCCAGCAGCCCCTGGGACTTCTACGAGCAGTACTTC
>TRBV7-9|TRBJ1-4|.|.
CASSSTGSEGEKLFF
TGTGCCAGCAGCTCAACAGGGTCTGAGGGTGAAAAACTGTTTTTT
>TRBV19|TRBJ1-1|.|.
CASSKHTEAFF
TGTGCCAGTAGTAAACACACTGAAGCTTTCTTT
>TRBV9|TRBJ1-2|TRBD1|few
CASSARQGVHGYTF
TGTGCCAGCAGCGCAAGACAGGGGGTCCATGGCTACACCTTC
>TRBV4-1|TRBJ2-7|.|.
CASSPWTGYEQYF
TGCGCCAGCAGCCCCTGGACGGGGTACGAGCAGTACTTC
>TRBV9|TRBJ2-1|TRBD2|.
CASSVAGEVGLAAYNEQFF
TGTGCCAGCAGCGTAGCTGGGGAGGTAGGACTAGCGGCCTACAATGAGCAGTTCTTC
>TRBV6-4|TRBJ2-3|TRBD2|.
CASSDSGTSGADTQYF
TGTGCCAGCAGTGACTCCGGGACTAGCGGGGCAGATACGCAGTATTTT
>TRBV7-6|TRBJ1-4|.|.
CASSLAGGLTNEKLFF
TGTGCCAGCAGCTTAGCAGGGGGGCTAACTAATGAAAAACTGTTTTTT
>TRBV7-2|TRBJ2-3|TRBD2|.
CASSLRSGSWADTQYF
TGTGCCAGCAGCTTACGGAGCGGGAGTTGGGCAGATACGCAGTATTTT
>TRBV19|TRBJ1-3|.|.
CASSIYGGAPSGNTIYF
TGTGCCAGTAGTATCTATGGTGGGGCCCCCTCTGGAAACACCATATATTTT
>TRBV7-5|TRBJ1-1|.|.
CASSKGQMNTEAFF
TGTGCCAGCAGCAAGGGACAGATGAACACTGAAGCTTTCTTT
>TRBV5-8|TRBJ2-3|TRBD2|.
CASSSIAGGQDTQYF
TGTGCCAGCAGCTCAATAGCGGGGGGGCAAGATACGCAGTATTTT
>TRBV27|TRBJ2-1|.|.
CASSLSHGNEQFF
TGTGCCAGCAGTTTATCACATGGGAATGAGCAGTTCTTC
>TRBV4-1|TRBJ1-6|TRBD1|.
CASSQEGQGMNSPLHF
TGCGCCAGCAGCCAGGAGGGACAGGGGATGAATTCACCCCTCCACTTT
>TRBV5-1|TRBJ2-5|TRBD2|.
CASSLAGGNQETQYF
TGCGCCAGCAGTTTAGCGGGGGGGAACCAAGAGACCCAGTACTTC
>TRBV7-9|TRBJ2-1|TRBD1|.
CASSPPPPGQGYNEQFF
TGTGCCAGCAGCCCCCCTCCCCCGGGACAGGGCTACAATGAGCAGTTCTTC
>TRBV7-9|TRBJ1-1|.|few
CASRTNTEAFF
TGTGCCAGCCGAACAAACACTGAAGCTTTCTTT
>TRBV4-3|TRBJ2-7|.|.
CASSQEWTVDSPCYEQYF
TGCGCCAGCAGCCAAGAATGGACTGTGGACAGCCCCTGCTACGAGCAGTACTTC
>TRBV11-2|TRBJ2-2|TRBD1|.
CASSPPPTGEVNTGELFF
TGTGCCAGCAGCCCCCCACCGACAGGGGAGGTGAACACCGGGGAGCTGTTTTTT
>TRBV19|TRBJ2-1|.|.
CASSTVNYNEQFF
TGTGCCAGTAGTACCGTCAACTACAATGAGCAGTTCTTC
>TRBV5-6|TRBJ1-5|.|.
CASSLLGQRNQPQHF
TGTGCCAGCAGCTTGTTAGGACAGCGCAATCAGCCCCAGCATTTT
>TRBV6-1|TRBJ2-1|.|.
CASSEPMDIASYNEQFF
TGTGCCAGCAGTGAACCCATGGACATCGCTTCTTACAATGAGCAGTTCTTC
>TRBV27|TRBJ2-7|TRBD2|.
CASSLSLASGLYEQYF
TGTGCCAGCAGTTTATCCCTCGCTAGCGGCCTCTACGAGCAGTACTTC
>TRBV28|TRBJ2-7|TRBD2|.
CASSLLLAGGPLGQYF
TGTGCCAGCAGTTTACTACTAGCGGGAGGCCCCCTTGGGCAGTACTTC
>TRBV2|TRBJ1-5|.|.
CASSVANQPQHF
TGTGCCAGCAGTGTGGCGAATCAGCCCCAGCATTTT
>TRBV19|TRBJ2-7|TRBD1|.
CASSTGTGGVYEQYF
TGTGCCAGTAGTACGGGGACAGGGGGAGTATACGAGCAGTACTTC
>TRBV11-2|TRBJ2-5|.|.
CASSWGGHPRETQYF
TGTGCCAGCAGCTGGGGGGGACACCCCCGAGAGACCCAGTACTTC
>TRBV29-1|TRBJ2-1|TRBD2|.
CSVERGRDEQFF
TGCAGCGTTGAAAGAGGGAGGGATGAGCAGTTCTTC
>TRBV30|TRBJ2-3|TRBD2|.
CAWNGFDGGRTTDTQYF
TGTGCTTGGAACGGGTTTGACGGCGGGAGGACAACAGATACGCAGTATTTT
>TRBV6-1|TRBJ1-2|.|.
CASSEWGDGYGYTF
TGTGCCAGCAGTGAATGGGGAGACGGCTATGGCTACACCTTC
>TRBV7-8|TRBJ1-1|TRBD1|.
CASSPTGGNTEAFF
TGTGCCAGCAGCCCAACAGGGGGGAACACTGAAGCTTTCTTT
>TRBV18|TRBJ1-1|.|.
CASSPPREVNTEAFF
TGTGCCAGCTCACCACCGAGGGAGGTGAACACTGAAGCTTTCTTT
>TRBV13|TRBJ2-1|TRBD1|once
CASSSPRQGRNEQFF
TGTGCCAGCAGCTCCCCCCGACAGGGGAGGAATGAGCAGTTCTTC
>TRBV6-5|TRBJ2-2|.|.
CASNTDTYTGELFF
TGTGCCAGCAATACCGACACGTACACCGGGGAGCTGTTTTTT
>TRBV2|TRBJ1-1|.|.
CASSDGDTEAFF
TGTGCCAGCAGTGATGGGGACACTGAAGCTTTCTTT
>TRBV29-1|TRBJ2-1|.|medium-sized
CSVGGWTGEVYNEQFF
TGCAGCGTTGGGGGCTGGACGGGAGAGGTTTACAATGAGCAGTTCTTC
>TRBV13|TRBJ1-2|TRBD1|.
CARREGQGNGYTF
TGTGCCAGACGCGAGGGACAGGGGAATGGCTACACCTTC
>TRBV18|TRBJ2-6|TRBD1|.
CASSPPGTGTGANVLTF
TGTGCCAGCTCACCACCTGGGACAGGGACTGGGGCCAACGTCCTGACTTTC
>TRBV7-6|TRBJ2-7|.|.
CASSPTGRFGDEQYF
TGTGCCAGCAGCCCGACAGGGAGGTTCGGCGACGAGCAGTACTTC
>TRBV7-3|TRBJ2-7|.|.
CASSLGSTGYEQYF
TGTGCCAGCAGCCTTGGCTCGACCGGCTACGAGCAGTACTTC
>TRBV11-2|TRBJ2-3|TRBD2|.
CASSLGTSGIGDTQYF
TGTGCCAGCAGCTTAGGGACTAGCGGGATAGGAGATACGCAGTATTTT
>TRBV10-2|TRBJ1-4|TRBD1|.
CASSDLTGAVGEKLFF
TGCGCCAGCAGCGACCTTACAGGGGCGGTCGGCGAAAAACTGTTTTTT
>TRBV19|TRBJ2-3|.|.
CASSINPGPSPLGDTQYF
TGTGCCAGTAGTATCAATCCGGGACCATCCCCCCTGGGAGATACGCAGTATTTT
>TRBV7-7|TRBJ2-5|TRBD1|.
CASSQTDRGLEQETQYF
TGTGCCAGCAGCCAGACGGACAGGGGGCTGGAACAAGAGACCCAGTACTTC
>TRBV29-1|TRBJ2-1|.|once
CSVEGLEGGHSSYNEQFF
TGCAGCGTTGAAGGGTTAGAAGGGGGGCACAGTTCCTACAATGAGCAGTTCTTC